Below are 26 T cell receptor beta chains sequenced from a single sample in a study of T cells after yellow fever vaccination. TCRdb re-called the 5' RACE reads through MiXCR, storing one row per CDR3 protein. In the table there are 250,000 to 400,000 distinct CDR3 sequences, approximately 4.5% of which are singletons. The sequencing here drew on PBMCs, taken 15 days after the yellow fever booster vaccination. The receptors come from a man younger than 30 who received the YFV17D yellow fever vaccine.

This clonotype was seen repeatedly, ten times or more. This chain links TRBV4-1 with TRBJ2-1; the match to TRBD2 covers 7 bases. V shed 0 bases, J shed 2 bases, and the junction held 1 base outside the gene matches. This CDR3 has 15 amino acids. Germline CDR1 reads MGHRA; CDR2 reads YSYEKL. The CDR3 DNA is TGCGCCAGCAGCCAAGAGGGGGGGACCTACAATGAGCAGTTCTTC. It is translated as CASSQEGGTYNEQFF.

This clonotype appeared a few times. This chain joins TRBV14 and TRBJ1-4; D is uncertain. There are 12 residues in the CDR3. With 0 bases removed from V and 14 bases from J, the gap between germline ends came to 10 bases. Germline V gives CDR1 SGHDN, CDR2 FVKESK. Here the CDR3 DNA reads TGTGCCAGCAGCCAAGACCCGTTTTCGCTGTTTTTT. Translation: CASSQDPFSLFF.

This clonotype was recorded a few times. The chain employs TRBV20-1 and TRBJ2-5; a weak D match, TRBD2 (5 bases). The CDR3 contains 15 residues. The germline V gene encodes CDR1 DFQATT and CDR2 SNEGSKA (reference sequence). Trimming removed 0 bases at V and 3 bases at J, with 14 bases between. CDR3 sequence reads: CSAREDHGGEETQYF. The CDR3 DNA sequence: TGCAGTGCTAGAGAGGATCACGGAGGAGAAGAGACCCAGTACTTC.

V usage is TRBV6-5 and J usage is TRBJ1-6; 7 bases are a match to TRBD1. The germline V gene encodes CDR1 MNHEY and CDR2 SVGAGI. The CDR3 covers 16 residues. J lost 7 bases, V lost 7 bases, and 13 bases had no gene match. The chain's CDR3 is CASTLRTGKKNSPLHF. In DNA, the CDR3 is TGTGCCAGCACCCTCAGGACAGGAAAGAAGAATTCACCCCTCCACTTT.

As DNA, the CDR3 is TGTGCCAGCAGCGGTGGGAGTAGCGGGGAGAAGTACAATGAGCAGTTCTTC. It is translated as CASSGGSSGEKYNEQFF. The chain links TRBV6-5 to TRBJ2-1; TRBD2 matches at 8 bases. J gave up 4 bases and V 6 bases, and 14 bases lay outside the gene matches. Germline CDR1 is MNHEY and CDR2 is SVGAGI. The length of the CDR3 is 17 residues.

The rearrangement uses TRBV7-2 and TRBJ2-2, with D tentatively TRBD1 (7 bases). Germline CDR1 SGHTA, CDR2 FQGNSA. V dropped 0 bases and J dropped 4 bases, with 15 bases sitting between them. The CDR3 covers 17 residues. CDR3 residues: CASSLARRGPATGELFF. The CDR3 DNA reads as TGTGCCAGCAGCTTAGCGCGGAGGGGGCCGGCCACCGGGGAGCTGTTTTTT.

The sample holds many counts of this clonotype. V and J are TRBV7-8 and TRBJ2-3, with D unresolved. This CDR3 contains 13 residues. Germline V CDR1 and CDR2: SGHVS, FQNEAQ. V lost 4 bases to trimming and J lost 3 bases, with 8 bases between them. The CDR3 DNA reads as TGTGCCAGCAGCTCCGATAGGACAGATACGCAGTATTTT. Its translation is CASSSDRTDTQYF.

The genes are TRBV20-1 and TRBJ1-6; no clear D gene. The ends were cut back, 6 bases at V and 8 bases at J, with 17 bases in the middle. Germline V lookup: CDR1 DFQATT, CDR2 SNEGSKA (reference sequence). CDR3 length equals 14 residues. The CDR3 nucleotides are TGCAGTGCAGCAGGCCCCCCGTTGGATTCACCCCTCCACTTT. Its protein is CSAAGPPLDSPLHF.

As for this clonotype: The junction departs from germline at one end; a sequencing error may be responsible. The J gene is TRBJ2-1, the V gene TRBV11-1, with a weak D call TRBD1 (6 bases). CDR1 is SGHAT, CDR2 FQDESV, per germline (reference sequence). The CDR3 is 13 residues long. The CDR3 DNA is TGTGCCAGCAGCCTAGACAGGTACACTGAGCAGTTCTTC. Translation: CASSLDRYTEQFF.

This clonotype was seen repeatedly, ten times or more. J is TRBJ2-1 and V is TRBV27, with D possibly matching TRBD1 (7 bases). The germline V and J ends were trimmed by 10 bases and 9 bases, with 22 bases remaining between them. Germline assignment: CDR1 MNHEY and CDR2 SMNVEV (reference sequence). This CDR3 spans 14 amino acids. DNA of the CDR3: TGTGCCACCAAGGGAGGCAGGGGGTACGGTGAGCAGTTCTTC. Its translation is CATKGGRGYGEQFF.

This clonotype was seen a few times. This chain joins TRBV5-5 and TRBJ2-5; D remains unclear. This CDR3 contains 12 residues. Germline V gene lookup returns CDR1 SGHKS and CDR2 YYEKEE (reference sequence). Trimming left V 3 bases short and J 11 bases short, with 14 bases between. The CDR3, as DNA: TGTGCCAGCAGCTACCGCGAGAGTAGACAGTACTTC. It is translated as CASSYRESRQYF.

This clonotype was detected a few times. V usage is TRBV24-1 and J usage is TRBJ2-3; D may be TRBD2 (5 bases). The CDR3 contains 15 residues. CDR1 and CDR2 from the germline V gene are KGHDR and SFDVKD. The V and J ends lost 2 bases and 4 bases respectively, with 12 bases between them. The CDR3 nucleotides are TGTGCCACCAGTGATTACCGGGGTGTGGCAGATACGCAGTATTTT. Its protein product is CATSDYRGVADTQYF.

The table lists this clonotype with many counts. The chain uses TRBV10-3 and TRBJ2-5; 8 bases map to TRBD1. After removal of 1 base from V and 2 bases from J, the junction contained 3 bases not matched to a gene. Germline V gene sequence: CDR1 ENHRY, CDR2 SYGVKD. CDR3 length: 15 residues. CDR3 DNA sequence: TGTGCCATCAGTGAGTTTAGACAGGGGCAAGAGACCCAGTACTTC. It encodes CAISEFRQGQETQYF.

This clonotype was detected a few times. The gene calls are TRBV12-3 or TRBV12-4 and TRBJ2-3; 8 nucleotides align to TRBD2. V lost 3 bases, J lost 0 bases, and 5 bases stayed unmatched. The CDR3 totals 16 residues. The CDR3 sequence: CASSFRGGPSTDTQYF. Written as DNA, the CDR3 is TGTGCCAGCAGTTTTCGCGGGGGGCCTAGCACAGATACGCAGTATTTT.

This clonotype occurred many times. The V gene is TRBV7-2, the J gene TRBJ1-2, with D perhaps TRBD1 (5 bases). CDR3 size: 12 residues. CDR1 SGHTA and CDR2 FQGNSA come from the germline V gene. Trimming removed 2 bases at V and 10 bases at J, with 11 bases between. The CDR3 region has the DNA TGTGCCAGCAGCTTACTGGGGGACCTCTACACCTTC. It is translated as CASSLLGDLYTF.

The rearrangement uses TRBV4-3 and TRBJ2-7, with D possibly being TRBD1 or TRBD2 (6 bases each). This CDR3 contains 15 residues. V was clipped by 1 base and J by 3 bases, with 13 bases between them. Germline values: CDR1 LGHNA, CDR2 YSLEER. The CDR3 bases are TGCGCCAGCAGCCAAGTACGGGGGCTGGACTACGAGCAGTACTTC. Its protein is CASSQVRGLDYEQYF.

This clonotype has ten or more counts. The rearrangement links TRBV5-1 to TRBJ1-6; D is perhaps TRBD1 (5 bases). CDR3 length: 14 residues. The V end was cut by 4 bases, the J end by 8 bases, with 13 bases between. Germline CDR1 and CDR2: SGHRS and YFSETQ. The CDR3 DNA follows: TGCGCCAGCAGCGAGGACGGGGGATATTCACCCCTCCACTTT. It yields the protein CASSEDGGYSPLHF.

Here the CDR3 DNA reads TGCAGTGCCCAGAGGGGGGAGACCCAGTACTTC. Translation: CSAQRGETQYF. This chain joins TRBV20-1 and TRBJ2-5; D perhaps matches TRBD1 (6 bases). Trimming stripped 6 bases from V and 5 bases from J, with 10 bases between. This CDR3 spans 11 amino acids. Germline CDR1 DFQATT, CDR2 SNEGSKA (reference sequence).

This clonotype was detected a few times. The chain joins TRBV4-3 to TRBJ2-2; D is perhaps TRBD1 or TRBD2 (5 bases each). The CDR3 spans 18 residues. The V end lost 1 base, the J end lost 6 bases, and 21 bases lay between the germline ends. CDR1 and CDR2 (germline): LGHNA, YSLEER. CDR3 loop: CASSQVPGRKSTAGELFF. The DNA for the CDR3 is TGCGCCAGCAGCCAAGTCCCGGGACGGAAGAGCACCGCCGGGGAGCTGTTTTTT.

This clonotype has only a few counts. CDR3 sequence: CASSPPSSYGYTF. In nucleotides, the CDR3 is TGTGCCAGCAGCCCCCCCTCCTCATATGGCTACACCTTC. The chain uses TRBV7-9 and TRBJ1-2, with no clear D. Trimming stripped 5 bases from V and 5 bases from J, with 12 bases between. Germline lookup yields CDR1 SEHNR and CDR2 FQNEAQ (reference sequence). There are 13 residues in the CDR3.

Ten or more counts support this clonotype. This chain links TRBV7-2 with TRBJ1-5; 7 nucleotides line up with TRBD1. Germline trimming cut 3 bases from V and 4 bases from J; bases unmatched to any gene: 6. Germline loops: CDR1 SGHTA, CDR2 FQGNSA. The CDR3 loop spans 15 amino acids. Here the CDR3 reads CASSFAGGTNQPQHF. For the CDR3, the DNA is TGTGCCAGCAGCTTTGCAGGGGGAACGAATCAGCCCCAGCATTTT.

This clonotype was recorded a few times. This chain links TRBV5-1 with TRBJ1-4; D unresolved. This CDR3 spans 14 amino acids. Germline CDR1 is SGHRS and CDR2 is YFSETQ. V was pared by 1 base and J by 7 bases, with 11 bases between. This CDR3 reads CASSLHTAGEKLFF. CDR3 nucleotide sequence: TGCGCCAGCAGCTTGCACACCGCGGGTGAAAAACTGTTTTTT.

This clonotype was detected only a few times. V is TRBV5-1 and J is TRBJ2-1; no clear D. Germline assignment: CDR1 SGHRS and CDR2 YFSETQ. The CDR3 extends over 16 amino acids. Trimming stripped 1 base from V and 10 bases from J, with 21 bases between. Written as DNA, the CDR3 is TGCGCCAGCAGCTTGCGGCTGGATTTGTCATTGCGGGAGCAGTTCTTC. Translating gives CASSLRLDLSLREQFF. Complete variable domain (other parts from reference TRBV5-1 and TRBJ2-1): KAGVTQTPRYLIKTRGQQVTLSCSPISGHRSVSWYQQTPGQGLQFLFEYFSETQRNKGNFPGRFSGRQFSNSRSEMNVSTLELGDSALYLCASSLRLDLSLREQFFGPGTRLTVL.

This clonotype was seen ten or more times. The chain combines TRBV15 with TRBJ1-6; D gene unclear. The CDR3 covers 13 residues. Trimming took 0 bases from V and 10 from J, leaving 7 bases between them. Per germline, CDR1 LNHNV and CDR2 YYDKDF (reference sequence). In nucleotides, the CDR3 is TGTGCCACCAGCAGAGATCAAGGCTCACCCCTCCACTTT. Residues: CATSRDQGSPLHF.

This sequence joins TRBV7-9 and TRBJ2-3; the D is unclear. The ends were cut back, 4 bases at V and 1 base at J, with 12 bases in the middle. The germline V gene encodes CDR1 SEHNR and CDR2 FQNEAQ (reference sequence). This CDR3 spans 15 amino acids. The CDR3 sequence is CASSSDLTRTDTQYF. CDR3 nucleotides: TGTGCCAGCAGCTCCGACCTTACCCGCACAGATACGCAGTATTTT.

This clonotype has more than one count but fewer than ten. V is TRBV3-1 and J is TRBJ2-6; D is undetermined. This CDR3 region has 13 residues. Germline loops: CDR1 LGHDT, CDR2 YNNKEL (reference sequence). The V gene lost 6 bases and the J gene lost 2 bases, with 5 bases spanning the gap. The CDR3 reads CASRETGANVLTF. CDR3 in DNA: TGTGCCAGCAGGGAGACTGGGGCCAACGTCCTGACTTTC.